This T cell receptor (beta chain) comes out of a study of T cells in Graves' hyperthyroidism and ophthalmopathy. Study-wide background: Peripheral blood sampling occurred at initial diagnosis, before any treatment.

The TCR beta CDR3 regions underwent amplification using RNA transcripts as the source. The primer set for the first-round RT-PCR of the TCR CDR3 was HTBI. MiXCR, run by TCRdb on the multiplex PCR reads, gives a single entry per CDR3 protein. This table has approximately 150,000 distinct CDR3 sequences, roughly 9.4% appearing once. Aged 18 to 65, the patients had hyperthyroidism that was newly diagnosed and had lasted under 2 months. Diagnostic assessment was based on clinical symptoms, serum thyroxine and TRAb, thyroid ultrasound and orbital computed tomography. The V and J ends lost 1 base and 3 bases, in that order; junction bases with no gene match: 2. The V gene's germline CDR1 is MGHRA and CDR2 YSYEKL. This CDR3 has 15 residues. This clonotype was observed a few times.

V and J are TRBV4-1 and TRBJ2-5, with 10 nucleotides matching TRBD1. This TCR derives from a woman younger than 35 with Graves' hyperthyroidism that later progressed to Graves' ophthalmopathy. Input material: blood. CDR3 sequence: CASSQAGTGEETQYF. Written as DNA, the CDR3 is TGCGCCAGCAGCCAAGCCGGGACAGGGGAAGAGACCCAGTACTTC.